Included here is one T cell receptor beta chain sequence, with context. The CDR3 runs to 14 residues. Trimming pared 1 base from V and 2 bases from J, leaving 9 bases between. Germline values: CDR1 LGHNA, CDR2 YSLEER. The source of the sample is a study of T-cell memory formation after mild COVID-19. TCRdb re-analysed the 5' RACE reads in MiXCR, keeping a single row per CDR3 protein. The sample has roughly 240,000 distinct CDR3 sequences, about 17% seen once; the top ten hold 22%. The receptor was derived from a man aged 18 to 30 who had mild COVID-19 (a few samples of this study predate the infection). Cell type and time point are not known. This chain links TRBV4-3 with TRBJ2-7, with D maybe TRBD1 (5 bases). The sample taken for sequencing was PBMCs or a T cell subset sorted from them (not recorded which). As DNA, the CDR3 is TGCGCCAGCAGCCAAGGGGCAGGGCCCTACGAGCAGTACTTC. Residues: CASSQGAGPYEQYF.